This note documents a single T cell receptor beta chain sequence. Possible read error: a much larger clone is one base away. The CDR3 spans 13 residues. Germline-derived CDR1 and CDR2 are LGHDT and YNNKEL (reference sequence). The data originate from a study of CD8+CD57+ T cells in acquired aplastic anemia. For CDR3 and TCR beta VDJ profiling, genomic DNA was the template used. TCRdb called the reads again in MiXCR, with one record for every CDR3 protein. The data contain around 220,000 distinct CDR3 sequences, 40% to 60% of them seen just once; the ten biggest clones take up about 20%. An expansion of CD8+CD57+ cells by flow cytometry had been shown in patients chosen for sequencing.

This TCR was sampled from a human donor with aplastic anemia. The specimen sequenced was sorted CD4+, CD8+, or CD8+CD57+ T cells (not recorded which) from PBMCs. The chain links TRBV3-1 to TRBJ2-3, with D hard to call. The CDR3 DNA is TGTGCCAGCAGCCAAGATCCGAGAGATATGCAGTATTTT. It codes for CASSQDPRDMQYF.